This is a list of T cell receptor beta chains from one sample in a study of cytomegalovirus exposure and HLA in healthy donors. Sequencing was performed with immunoSEQ multiplex PCR; in TCRdb, only in-frame clones are kept and a portion is missing. Among under 60,000 clones, roughly 88% were seen once, and the ten largest hold 6.7%. The sample taken for sequencing was PBMCs. These TCRs come from a woman in her 30s in good health and CMV-seronegative. Each CDR3 is given with its conserved first and last residue. D genes are given only for firm matches. Some rows mark clone size as missing; the rest say once, few, many or name a class of expanded clone.

d_call,clone_size,j_call,cdr3_length,v_call,cdr3_nt,cdr3_aa
TRBD1,-,TRBJ2-7,15,TRBV5-1,TGCGCCAGCAGCTTGGTGTCAGGGGGAATCTACGAGCAGTACTTC,CASSLVSGGIYEQYF
-,few,TRBJ1-1,13,TRBV11-3,TGCGCCAGCAGCCAGGACAAGGGCACTGAAGCTTTCTTT,CASSQDKGTEAFF
TRBD1,-,TRBJ2-6,15,TRBV18,TGTGCCAGCTCCGGGACAGGCTCTGGGGCCAACGTCCTGACTTTC,CASSGTGSGANVLTF
TRBD1,-,TRBJ2-5,13,TRBV9,TGTGCCAGCAGCCCCGACAGGGGTGAGACCCAGTACTTC,CASSPDRGETQYF
-,-,TRBJ2-7,16,TRBV7-2,TGTGCCAGCAGCTTAGCGCTGTCCCTTAATATGCGCGAGCAGTACTTC,CASSLALSLNMREQYF
-,few,TRBJ1-4,11,TRBV20-1,TGCAGTGCTAGGTCGCTGAGCGAACTGTTTTTT,CSARSLSELFF
TRBD2,-,TRBJ2-2,15,TRBV30,TGTGCCTTGGGACTAGCGGGAGGGCAGAGCGGGGAGCTGTTTTTT,CALGLAGGQSGELFF
-,-,TRBJ2-2,14,TRBV27,TGTGCCAGCACCGGGTTAACCAACACCGGGGAGCTGTTTTTT,CASTGLTNTGELFF
-,-,TRBJ2-7,14,TRBV2,TGTGCCAGCAAGGGGTCATTAGCGGACCTAGAGCAGTACTTC,CASKGSLADLEQYF
TRBD1,-,TRBJ2-7,14,TRBV5-1,TGCGCCAGCAGCTCAGGGACAGGGACCTACGAGCAGTACTTC,CASSSGTGTYEQYF
-,few,TRBJ1-5,13,TRBV29-1,TGCAGCGTTGTCGTGGGGCGAAATCAGCCCCAGCATTTT,CSVVVGRNQPQHF
TRBD1,-,TRBJ1-1,14,TRBV4-3,TGCGCCAGCAGCCAGGTTGACAGGGGTAGTGAAGCTTTCTTT,CASSQVDRGSEAFF
-,-,TRBJ1-4,15,TRBV28,TGTGCCAGCACCGGTCGCGGGGTCTTAAATGAAAAACTGTTTTTT,CASTGRGVLNEKLFF
TRBD2,-,TRBJ2-7,17,TRBV11-2,TGTGCCAGCAGCCCCTCAGGACTAGCGGGAGTTACGGGCGAGCAGTACTTC,CASSPSGLAGVTGEQYF
-,-,TRBJ2-3,15,TRBV5-1,TGCGCCAGCAGCACTTCTGGTGCCCACACAGATACGCAGTATTTT,CASSTSGAHTDTQYF
TRBD2,-,TRBJ2-3,15,TRBV27,TGTGCCAGCAGTTGGCTAGCGGACCGCACAGATACGCAGTATTTT,CASSWLADRTDTQYF
-,-,TRBJ1-1,12,TRBV10-1,TGCGCCAGCCAGGGAGGAGGAACTGAAGCTTTCTTT,CASQGGGTEAFF
-,once,TRBJ2-5,13,TRBV19,TGTGCCAGTAGTATGGACAGCTCCGGGACCCAGTACTTC,CASSMDSSGTQYF
TRBD1,-,TRBJ1-4,16,TRBV15,TGTGCCACCAGCAGAGAAGGGTTCCGACAGGGTGAAAAACTGTTTTTT,CATSREGFRQGEKLFF
-,-,TRBJ2-5,15,TRBV5-1,TGCGCCAGCAGCTTGGTTGCGGGGTCTGTAGAGACCCAGTACTTC,CASSLVAGSVETQYF
TRBD1,-,TRBJ2-7,14,TRBV2,TGTGCCAGCGCACAGCTGACAGGGGCCTACGAGCAGTACTTC,CASAQLTGAYEQYF
TRBD1,-,TRBJ2-5,16,TRBV6-1,TGTGCCAGCAGTGAAGTGAGGCAGGGGGCCGGGGAGACCCAGTACTTC,CASSEVRQGAGETQYF
-,-,TRBJ2-3,17,TRBV12-2,TGTGCAAGTCGCTTGGGGACTAGCGGGAGGGCCCCAGATACGCAGTATTTT,CASRLGTSGRAPDTQYF
-,-,TRBJ1-5,11,TRBV28,TGTGCCAGCAGTATAAATCGGCCCCAGCATTTT,CASSINRPQHF
-,-,TRBJ2-2,15,TRBV5-8,TGTGCCAGCAGCTTGGCGATCAGGTTCACCGGGGAGCTGTTTTTT,CASSLAIRFTGELFF
TRBD2,-,TRBJ2-2,14,TRBV6-1,TGTGCCAGCACTGGGACTAGGGAAACCGGGGAGCTGTTTTTT,CASTGTRETGELFF
-,-,TRBJ2-3,15,TRBV11-3,TGCGCCAGCAGCCCCCGTGCAGGCGGCACAGATACGCAGTATTTT,CASSPRAGGTDTQYF
-,-,TRBJ1-3,17,TRBV2,TGTGCCAGCAGTGAACTAATGGCGGCAGACTCTGGAAACACCATATATTTT,CASSELMAADSGNTIYF
-,-,TRBJ2-3,14,TRBV5-1,TGCGCCAGCAAGGGGGGGCCTAGCACAGATACGCAGTATTTT,CASKGGPSTDTQYF